These T cell receptor beta chains were read from a single sample in a study of T cells in localized non-small cell lung cancer. TCRdb keeps only in-frame clones here, not all; method: immunoSEQ multiplex PCR. Found here are approximately 40,000 clones, about 90% of them singletons; the top ten hold around 6.4%. Sequenced here: peripheral blood, sampled before any cancer treatment. These receptors all come from a man between 35 and 75 years old with stage I lung adenocarcinoma. Both conserved end residues are part of each CDR3. A D gene is named only where the DNA matches it firmly. Clone size is shown for a subset of rows, as once, few, many or a class of expanded clone.

V gene,D gene,clone size,J gene,CDR3 protein,CDR3 DNA
TRBV4-1,.,.,TRBJ1-1,CASSRSGVGRTEAFF,TGCGCCAGCAGCCGCTCAGGGGTGGGGAGGACTGAAGCTTTCTTT
TRBV14,.,.,TRBJ2-7,CASSQARGRNDEQYF,TGTGCCAGCAGCCAAGCACGGGGGCGCAATGACGAGCAGTACTTC
TRBV29-1,.,.,TRBJ1-1,CSVTRGGRVPRTEAFF,TGCAGCGTTACCCGGGGGGGGAGGGTCCCTCGTACTGAAGCTTTCTTT
TRBV28,TRBD1,.,TRBJ2-5,CASSPGQVGETQYF,TGTGCCAGCAGTCCCGGACAGGTAGGAGAGACCCAGTACTTC
TRBV19,.,.,TRBJ1-5,CASSPTGYSNQPQHF,TGTGCCAGTAGTCCTACAGGATATAGCAATCAGCCCCAGCATTTT
TRBV6-6,TRBD2,.,TRBJ2-7,CASTLTSGGSYEQYF,TGTGCCAGCACTCTAACTAGCGGGGGTAGCTACGAGCAGTACTTC
TRBV2,.,.,TRBJ1-4,CASSGEGEKLFF,TGTGCCAGCAGTGGGGAGGGTGAAAAACTGTTTTTT
TRBV7-9,.,.,TRBJ1-1,CASSLRGSQAFF,TGTGCCAGCAGCTTAAGAGGGAGTCAAGCTTTCTTT
TRBV5-1,.,.,TRBJ2-7,CASSLGQERHEQYF,TGCGCCAGCAGCTTGGGACAGGAACGGCACGAGCAGTACTTC
TRBV27,TRBD1,few,TRBJ1-5,CASSPRDRGRPQHF,TGTGCCAGCAGTCCCCGGGACAGGGGACGGCCCCAGCATTTT
TRBV7-9,.,.,TRBJ1-2,CASSLAGTGSYTF,TGTGCCAGCAGCTTAGCAGGGACTGGTAGCTACACCTTC
TRBV25-1,.,.,TRBJ2-5,CASSEWVSGSQETQYF,TGTGCCAGCAGTGAATGGGTTAGCGGAAGCCAAGAGACCCAGTACTTC
TRBV5-1,.,.,TRBJ2-1,CASSLVGEQFF,TGCGCCAGCAGCTTGGTGGGAGAGCAGTTCTTC
TRBV28,TRBD2,.,TRBJ2-1,CASSFKGTRSLF,TGTGCCAGCAGTTTTAAAGGGACTAGAAGTCTCTTC
TRBV7-2,.,.,TRBJ2-5,CASSLGRVQETQYF,TGTGCCAGCAGCTTAGGCCGAGTCCAAGAGACCCAGTACTTC